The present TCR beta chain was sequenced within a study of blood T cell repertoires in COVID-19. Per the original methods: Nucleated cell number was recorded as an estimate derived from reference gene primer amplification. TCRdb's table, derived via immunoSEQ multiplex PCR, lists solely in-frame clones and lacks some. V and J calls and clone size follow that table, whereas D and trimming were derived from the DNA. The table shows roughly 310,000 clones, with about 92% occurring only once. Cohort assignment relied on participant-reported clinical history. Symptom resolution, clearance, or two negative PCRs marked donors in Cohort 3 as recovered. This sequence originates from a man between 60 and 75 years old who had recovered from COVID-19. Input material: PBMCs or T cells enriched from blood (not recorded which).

CDR3 in DNA: TGCGCCAGCAGCCAAGAAGTAAGGGGGCTCGTCGGGGAGCTGTTTTTT. Residues: CASSQEVRGLVGELFF. This rearrangement joins TRBV4-3 to TRBJ2-2, with 7 bases fitting TRBD1. Germline lookup yields CDR1 LGHNA and CDR2 YSLEER. J was trimmed by 7 bases and V by 0 bases; bases with no gene match: 8. CDR3 length: 16 residues.